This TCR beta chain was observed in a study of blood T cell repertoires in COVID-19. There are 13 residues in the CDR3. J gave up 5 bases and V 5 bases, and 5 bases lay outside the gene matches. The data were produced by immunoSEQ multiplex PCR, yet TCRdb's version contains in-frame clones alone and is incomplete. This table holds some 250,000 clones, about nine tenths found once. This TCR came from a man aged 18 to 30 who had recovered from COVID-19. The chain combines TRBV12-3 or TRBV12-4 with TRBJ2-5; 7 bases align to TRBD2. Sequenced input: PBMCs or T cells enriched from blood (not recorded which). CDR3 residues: CASSGSGSETQYF. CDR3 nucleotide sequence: TGTGCCAGCAGTGGTAGCGGGTCTGAGACCCAGTACTTC.